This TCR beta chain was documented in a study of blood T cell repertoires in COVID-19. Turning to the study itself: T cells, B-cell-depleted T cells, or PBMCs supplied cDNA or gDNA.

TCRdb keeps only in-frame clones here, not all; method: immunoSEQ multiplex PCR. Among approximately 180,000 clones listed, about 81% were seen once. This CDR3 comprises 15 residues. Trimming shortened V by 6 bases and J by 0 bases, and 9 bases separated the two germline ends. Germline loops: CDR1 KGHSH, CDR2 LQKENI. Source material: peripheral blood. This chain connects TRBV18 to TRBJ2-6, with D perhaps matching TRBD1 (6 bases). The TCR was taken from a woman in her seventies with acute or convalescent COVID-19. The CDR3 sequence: CASSQGGSGANVLTF. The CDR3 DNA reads TGTGCCAGCTCCCAAGGGGGCTCTGGGGCCAACGTCCTGACTTTC. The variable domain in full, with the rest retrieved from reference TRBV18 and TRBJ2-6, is NAGVMQNPRHLVRRRGQEARLRCSPMKGHSHVYWYRQLPEEGLKFMVYLQKENIIDESGMPKERFSAEFPKEGPSILRIQQVVRGDSAAYFCASSQGGSGANVLTFGAGSRLTVL.